The TCR beta chain described here comes from a study of blood T cell repertoires in COVID-19. Authors' analysis steps: Estimation of nucleated cell counts was performed using reference gene primer amplification. Some clones are missing from TCRdb's copy, which holds only in-frame ones; the method was immunoSEQ multiplex PCR. V, J and clone size derive from that table, while D and trimming were established from the DNA sequence. The table lists 250,000 to 300,000 clones, 75% to 90% of them singletons. There are 13 residues in the CDR3. V was cut by 6 bases and J by 6 bases, with 15 bases left in between. Germline V lookup: CDR1 SNHLY, CDR2 FYNNEI. This clone was seen more than once but under ten times. Seattle participants joined during active infection and were tracked over time.

The chain couples TRBV2 to TRBJ2-7; D perhaps matches TRBD2 (5 bases). The clonotype originates from a woman between 50 and 59 years old with COVID-19, enrolled during active disease. Sequenced input: peripheral blood. This CDR3 reads CASREVRYGEQYF. In DNA form, the CDR3 reads TGTGCCAGCAGGGAGGTTAGATACGGCGAGCAGTACTTC. The full variable domain, completed using reference TRBV2 and TRBJ2-7, is EPEVTQTPSHQVTQMGQEVILRCVPISNHLYFYWYRQILGQKVEFLVSFYNNEISEKSEIFDDQFSVERPDGSNFTLKIRSTKLEDSAMYFCASREVRYGEQYFGPGTRLTVT.